This T cell receptor beta chain came from a study of cytomegalovirus exposure and HLA in healthy donors. Notes on the study in general: Within the data, a cluster of highly shared sequence variants was likely a sequencing artifact.

The PCR used 60 Vbeta and 13 Jbeta primers. Repertoires were generated with immunoSEQ multiplex PCR, while TCRdb's copy carries only in-frame clones and drops some. The profile covers 100,000 to 150,000 clones, with 81% appearing a single time and 1.8% taken by the ten largest. V was clipped by 1 base and J by 5 bases; unmatched bases: 6. This CDR3 comprises 16 residues. Germline V CDR1 and CDR2: MDHEN, SYDVKM. Notes on this clone: No antigen is known for it.

V is TRBV28 and J is TRBJ1-5, with 9 bases aligning to TRBD1. The sequence derives from a man aged 18 to 29 in good health and CMV-seronegative. The sample consisted of PBMCs. CDR3 in amino acids: CASSLFTGGPDQPQHF. The DNA for the CDR3 is TGTGCCAGCAGTTTATTCACAGGGGGCCCGGATCAGCCCCAGCATTTT.